This entry concerns a single T cell receptor (beta chain). Sequencing was performed with immunoSEQ multiplex PCR; in TCRdb, only in-frame clones are kept and a portion is missing. Among 80,000 to 100,000 clones, 68% were seen once, and the ten largest hold roughly 50%. These data belong to a study of shared clonotypes between healthy human individuals. Germline CDR1 and CDR2: MDHEN and SYDVKM. The CDR3 covers 15 residues. The V gene end was trimmed by 5 bases and the J gene end by 0 bases; junction bases not matched to a gene: 5. Sequenced material: memory CD8+ T cells sorted from blood. Stated subset: CD45RO+ cells pooled with CCR7-negative TemRA cells. The TCR comes from a man younger than 45 in good health. The chain combines TRBV28 with TRBJ2-3, with 7 bases aligning to TRBD1. The DNA for the CDR3 is TGTGCCAGCAGTCGGGACAGATCTAGCACAGATACGCAGTATTTT. Its translation is CASSRDRSSTDTQYF.